Listed below are T cell receptor beta chains from one sample, sequenced in a study of vaccination and CD4 T cells after COVID-19. These receptors lack a known antigen. Each CDR3 protein gets one entry after TCRdb re-called the PCR reads with MiXCR. The sample lists around 5,000 distinct CDR3 sequences; around 50% were seen once. The specimen was CD4+ T cells from blood, cultured in vitro. These receptors all stem from a human donor who had recovered from COVID-19. Both conserved end residues are part of each CDR3. The order of the fields is clone size, D gene, J gene, V gene, CDR3 protein, CDR3 DNA. A D gene is named only where the DNA matches it firmly. The size of a clone is reported for some rows only, either as once, few or many, or as a class for expanded clones.

>few|TRBD1|TRBJ1-2|TRBV5-4
CASSFGTGQSYTF
TGTGCCAGCAGCTTTGGGACAGGGCAAAGCTACACCTTC
>.|.|TRBJ1-2|TRBV25-1
CASSWEGSSGYTF
TGTGCCAGCTCTTGGGAGGGGAGCAGTGGCTACACCTTC
>few|.|TRBJ1-1|TRBV6-2/TRBV6-3
CATRRRDRMNTEAFF
TGTGCCACCCGACGGAGAGACAGAATGAACACTGAAGCTTTCTTT
>.|.|TRBJ2-2|TRBV4-1
CASSQDLKGGGTGELFF
TGCGCCAGCAGCCAAGATCTTAAGGGGGGCGGCACCGGGGAGCTGTTTTTT
>.|TRBD2|TRBJ2-3|TRBV6-1
CASSERAGGRSGDTQYF
TGTGCCAGCAGTGAGCGGGCGGGGGGGAGGTCGGGAGATACGCAGTATTTT
>.|.|TRBJ2-7|TRBV20-1
CSASGQKTYEQYF
TGCAGTGCTAGTGGGCAGAAGACCTACGAGCAGTACTTC
>.|TRBD1|TRBJ1-2|TRBV12-5
CASGLINRGATMLDGYTF
TGTGCTAGTGGTTTGATCAACAGGGGCGCCACCATGTTGGATGGCTACACCTTC
>few|TRBD2|TRBJ2-3|TRBV25-1
CASSDQRLAGADTQYF
TGTGCCAGCAGTGATCAGCGACTAGCGGGGGCCGATACGCAGTATTTT
>.|TRBD2|TRBJ2-5|TRBV5-1
CASSLRLAGVETQYF
TGCGCCAGCAGCCTCCGACTAGCGGGGGTAGAGACCCAGTACTTC
>once|.|TRBJ2-3|TRBV4-1
CASSQSGSGEAQYF
TGCGCCAGCAGCCAAAGCGGGTCTGGGGAAGCGCAGTATTTT
>.|.|TRBJ1-1|TRBV12-3/TRBV12-4
CASSSRGGNTEAFF
TGTGCCAGCAGTTCCCGGGGGGGGAACACTGAAGCTTTCTTT
>.|.|TRBJ2-5|TRBV7-9
CASSLRGAGNQETQYF
TGTGCCAGCAGCTTACGAGGTGCCGGTAACCAAGAGACCCAGTACTTC
>.|TRBD2|TRBJ2-5|TRBV5-5
CASSTRAGAREETQYF
TGTGCCAGCAGCACCCGAGCGGGGGCGCGGGAAGAGACCCAGTACTTC
>once|TRBD1|TRBJ2-3|TRBV6-5
CASSYSSPGTASTDTQYF
TGTGCCAGCAGTTACTCGTCCCCTGGGACAGCCAGCACAGATACGCAGTATTTT
>.|.|TRBJ2-5|TRBV20-1
CSASYGGGRQETQYF
TGCAGTGCTAGTTATGGTGGGGGGCGGCAGGAGACCCAGTACTTC
>.|TRBD1|TRBJ2-3|TRBV20-1
CSAEGQGGTDTQYF
TGCAGTGCTGAAGGACAGGGGGGCACAGATACGCAGTATTTT